A single sample is the source of the 17 T cell receptor beta chains below, sequenced in a study of blood T cell repertoires in COVID-19. The protocol was immunoSEQ multiplex PCR, while the TCRdb copy is restricted to in-frame clones and leaves out a portion. The sample carries around 77,000 clones, 75% to 85% recorded once. Sequenced: peripheral blood. The receptor set was obtained from a man aged 30 to 39 with COVID-19, enrolled during active disease.

This clone was picked up a small number of times. The gene calls are TRBV7-6 and TRBJ1-2, with D perhaps TRBD1 (5 bases). Trimming cost V 5 bases and J 3 bases, with 16 bases left between them. The CDR3 spans 15 residues. CDR1 and CDR2 from the germline V gene are SGHVS and FNYEAQ. CDR3 amino acids: CASSPVQEGDYGYTF. For the CDR3, the DNA is TGTGCCAGCAGCCCAGTACAGGAAGGGGACTATGGCTACACCTTC.

In its sample, this clone was seen a few times. This chain links TRBV5-1 with TRBJ2-5; D possibly corresponds to TRBD2 (6 bases). CDR1 and CDR2 from the germline V gene are SGHRS and YFSETQ. The V end was cut by 5 bases, the J end by 3 bases, with 17 bases between. The CDR3 runs 15 residues. The CDR3 protein is CASRFSAGIEETQYF. The CDR3 region has the DNA TGCGCCAGCAGATTCAGCGCGGGGATCGAAGAGACCCAGTACTTC.

This chain links TRBV19 with TRBJ2-7; possibly TRBD2 for D (5 bases). With the DNA end fitting TRBJ2-5 better, the J assignment may be wrong. Germline-derived CDR1 and CDR2 are LNHDA and SQIVND (reference sequence). There are 13 residues in the CDR3. CDR3 amino acids: CASSIIGKETQYF. The CDR3 DNA sequence: TGTGCCAGTAGTATCATCGGGAAAGAGACCCAGTACTTC.

The gene calls are TRBV28 and TRBJ2-7, with 8 bases identical to TRBD1. V lost 4 bases and J lost 13; bases outside the gene matches: 9. The CDR3 totals 12 residues. CDR1 is MDHEN, CDR2 SYDVKM, per germline. CDR3 sequence: CASSSQPGTGYF. The CDR3 DNA follows: TGTGCCAGCAGTTCCCAACCCGGGACAGGTTACTTC.

This clone was detected a few times. The chain is built from TRBV18 and TRBJ2-7; possible D gene TRBD1, 6 bases. The V end was cut by 1 base, the J end by 5 bases, with 18 bases between. The CDR3 has 16 residues. Germline V gene sequence: CDR1 KGHSH, CDR2 LQKENI. DNA of the CDR3: TGTGCCAGCTCACCACGTATCCGGCAGGGGAAAGACGAGCAGTACTTC. Translating it yields CASSPRIRQGKDEQYF.

This rearrangement joins TRBV27 to TRBJ1-1; perhaps TRBD1 as D (6 bases). The CDR3 covers 14 residues. Looked up from germline, CDR1 is MNHEY and CDR2 is SMNVEV (reference sequence). Trimming stripped 0 bases from V and 1 base from J, with 6 bases between. CDR3 nucleotide sequence: TGTGCCAGCAGTTTATCGGACAGGAACACTGAAGCTTTCTTT. This translates into CASSLSDRNTEAFF.

The chain joins TRBV29-1 to TRBJ1-2; tentatively, D is TRBD1 (6 bases). Germline-derived CDR1 and CDR2 are SQVTM and ANQGSEA. V shed 4 bases and J shed 0 bases, with 18 bases lying between them. The CDR3 is 16 amino acids. CDR3 in amino acids: CSVVRDTLTSNYGYTF. CDR3 nucleotides: TGCAGCGTTGTTCGGGACACCCTAACCTCTAACTATGGCTACACCTTC.

The V call is TRBV5-1, the J call TRBJ2-1; D unresolved. The V end was cut by 0 bases, the J end by 0 bases, with 7 bases between. The CDR3 runs 15 residues. Germline V gene sequence: CDR1 SGHRS, CDR2 YFSETQ. The CDR3, as DNA: TGCGCCAGCAGCTTGGCATCGAGCTCCTACAATGAGCAGTTCTTC. This sequence encodes CASSLASSSYNEQFF.

V and J are TRBV19 and TRBJ1-5; D not resolved. Germline V gene lookup returns CDR1 LNHDA and CDR2 SQIVND (reference sequence). The germline V and J ends were trimmed by 3 bases and 0 bases, with 9 bases remaining between them. This CDR3 is 15 amino acids long. The CDR3, as DNA: TGTGCCAGTAGTATGGCGGCTTATAGCAATCAGCCCCAGCATTTT. It specifies CASSMAAYSNQPQHF.

This clone was recorded a few times. V is TRBV7-3 and J is TRBJ2-1; no definite D call. The CDR3 runs to 15 residues. The ends were cut back, 5 bases at V and 3 bases at J, with 14 bases in the middle. Per the germline V gene, CDR1 is SGHTA and CDR2 is FQGTGA. The CDR3 coding sequence is TGTGCCAGCAGCCACAAGTTTGCAGGCTACAATGAGCAGTTCTTC. This sequence encodes CASSHKFAGYNEQFF.

The chain combines TRBV12-3 or TRBV12-4 with TRBJ1-1; D is unclear. The CDR3 loop spans 12 amino acids. The ends were cut back, 4 bases at V and 4 bases at J, with 7 bases in the middle. CDR3 coding DNA: TGTGCCAGCAGTTACGGCGGCACTGAAGCTTTCTTT. Protein: CASSYGGTEAFF.

The chain has TRBV9 and TRBJ2-7; 7 bases match TRBD1. The CDR3 sequence is 14 residues long. The germline gives CDR1 SGDLS, CDR2 YYNGEE. Trimming cost V 5 bases and J 2 bases; bases outside gene matches: 7. In DNA form, the CDR3 reads TGTGCCAGCAGTGAGGGGGCAGGAGCCTACGAGCAGTACTTC. Translated, it gives CASSEGAGAYEQYF.

V is TRBV28 and J is TRBJ1-6, with D possibly TRBD1 on 5 matching bases. The CDR3 has 14 residues. The germline CDR1 and CDR2 sequences are MDHEN and SYDVKM. Between the trimmed V and J ends, which lost 3 bases and 5 bases, there was a span of 8 bases. CDR3 sequence (DNA): TGTGCCAGCAGTTTGGGGCCCCATAATTCACCCCTCCACTTT. Translated, it gives CASSLGPHNSPLHF.

This clone was seen only a few times. The chain carries TRBV30 and TRBJ1-3; maybe TRBD1 (5 bases). This CDR3 has 14 amino acids. Germline-derived CDR1 and CDR2 are GTSNPN and SVGIG (reference sequence). V lost 6 bases and J 0 bases, leaving 12 bases between the germline ends. CDR3 bases: TGTGCCTGCTCTGGGGGGAGCTCTGGAAACACCATATATTTT. Amino acid sequence: CACSGGSSGNTIYF.

The rearrangement joins TRBV19 to TRBJ2-1; possible D gene TRBD1, 6 bases. Germline V CDR1 and CDR2: LNHDA, SQIVND (reference sequence). V lost 5 bases to trimming and J lost 9 bases, with 14 bases between them. The CDR3 has 13 residues. CDR3 loop: CASSQGYPIEQFF. The CDR3 nucleotides read TGTGCCAGTAGTCAGGGGTATCCCATTGAGCAGTTCTTC.

The rearrangement links TRBV28 to TRBJ1-4, with 7 bases lining up with TRBD1. Germline lookup yields CDR1 MDHEN and CDR2 SYDVKM. J was trimmed by 4 bases and V by 5 bases; bases with no gene match: 7. The CDR3 is 15 amino acids. CDR3 in amino acids: CASSVRTGLNEKLFF. The CDR3, as DNA: TGTGCCAGCAGTGTCCGGACAGGCCTTAATGAAAAACTGTTTTTT.

This clone was seen a handful of times. This chain joins TRBV14 and TRBJ1-4; 8 bases align to TRBD1. The CDR3 covers 14 residues. The J segment lost 8 bases and the V segment lost 4 bases, leaving 6 bases of the junction unmatched. The germline V gene has CDR1 SGHDN and CDR2 FVKESK. The CDR3 sequence is CASSRGTGGEKLFF. CDR3 DNA: TGTGCCAGCAGCCGTGGGACAGGCGGAGAAAAACTGTTTTTT. The full variable domain, rest sourced from reference TRBV14 and TRBJ1-4, is EAGVTQFPSHSVIEKGQTVTLRCDPISGHDNLYWYRRVMGKEIKFLLHFVKESKQDESGMPNNRFLAERTGGTYSTLKVQPAELEDSGVYFCASSRGTGGEKLFFGSGTQLSVL.